These T cell receptor beta chains were read from a single sample in a study of blood T cell repertoires in COVID-19. Some clones are missing from TCRdb's copy, which holds only in-frame ones; the method was immunoSEQ multiplex PCR. This sample yields 150,000 to 200,000 clones, of which 80% to 90% are seen a single time; roughly 9.1% belongs to the top ten. Source material: peripheral blood. These receptors were collected from a man in his fifties with active or convalescent COVID-19. CDR3s include the opening cysteine and the closing phenylalanine or tryptophan. The D gene is left open where the match is weak. Size values are once, few and many counts, or a class for expanded clones, and some rows have none.

j_call d_call clone_size v_call cdr3_nt cdr3_aa
TRBJ1-3 - - TRBV7-9 TGTGCCAGCACCTCCCAAGGAAACACCATATATTTT CASTSQGNTIYF
TRBJ2-3 TRBD1 - TRBV29-1 TGCAGCGCTTCACCACAGGGGGTAGGCACAGATACGCAGTATTTT CSASPQGVGTDTQYF
TRBJ1-1 - - TRBV29-1 TGCAGCGTTGTGGGAGGCGGGACTGAAGCTTTCTTT CSVVGGGTEAFF
TRBJ1-6 - - TRBV6-1 TGTGCCAGCAGTGAAGCCGGTGGTAGCTCCTATAATTCACCCCTCCACTTT CASSEAGGSSYNSPLHF
TRBJ1-2 TRBD1 - TRBV4-1 TGCGCCAGCAGCGACAGGGGTAACTATGGCTACACCTTC CASSDRGNYGYTF
TRBJ1-3 - - TRBV6-5 TGTGCCAGCAGTTTGACTATCGGAAACACCATATATTTT CASSLTIGNTIYF
TRBJ2-2 - - TRBV18 TGTGCCAGCTCACCGGCCAGGGTGAACACCGGGGAGCTGTTTTTT CASSPARVNTGELFF
TRBJ1-5 - - TRBV19 TGTGCCAGTAAAATCGTGGGCAGGGCGGCTCAGCCCCAGCATTTT CASKIVGRAAQPQHF
TRBJ2-5 TRBD2 - TRBV6-5 TGTGCCAGCAGTTCGGCTAGCGGGAGAGTTGAGACCCAGTACTTC CASSSASGRVETQYF
TRBJ1-5 - - TRBV18 TGTGCCAGCTCTCGGGGGGGTGGTGGCAATCAGCCCCAGCATTTT CASSRGGGGNQPQHF
TRBJ1-5 - - TRBV19 TGTGCCAGTAGTATTCTTTCGTGGCCGGGGGGGGATAGCAATCAGCCCCAGCATTTT CASSILSWPGGDSNQPQHF
TRBJ1-2 TRBD1 - TRBV5-1 TGCGCCAGCAGCTTGGTTCAGGGGGCGCGCTATGGCTACACCTTC CASSLVQGARYGYTF
TRBJ1-1 - - TRBV18 TGTGCCAGCTCACCTGGGCCGGAGGTGTCGGTTTTCTTT CASSPGPEVSVFF
TRBJ1-2 - - TRBV15 TGTGCCACCAGCAGAGTCGCGCGGGAGAACTATGGCTACACCTTC CATSRVARENYGYTF
TRBJ2-1 TRBD2 - TRBV6-1 TGTGCCAGCAGTGATATACTAGCGGGGGGGCCAGTTGAGCAGTTCTTC CASSDILAGGPVEQFF
TRBJ1-6 TRBD1 - TRBV7-6 TGTGCCAGCAGCGGCGGGACAGTTAGTTCACCCCTCCACTTT CASSGGTVSSPLHF
TRBJ2-7 - - TRBV21-1 TGTGCCAGCACCCCGAGAGACGAGCAGTACTTC CASTPRDEQYF
TRBJ2-1 - - TRBV15 TGTGCCACCAGCAGAGAGACGGCGGGATTCTCCTACAATGAGCAGTTCTTC CATSRETAGFSYNEQFF
TRBJ1-2 TRBD1 - TRBV15 TGTGCCACCAGCAGAGAGGACAGGCCCTCGGGAGGCTACACCTTC CATSREDRPSGGYTF
TRBJ2-1 - few TRBV6-6 TGTGCCAGCAGTTACTTGGACAACAATGAGCAGTTCTTC CASSYLDNNEQFF
TRBJ2-3 - - TRBV7-3 TGTGCCAGCAGCTTGAACAGCCCAGATACGCAGTATTTT CASSLNSPDTQYF
TRBJ1-3 - few TRBV11-2 TGTGCCAGCAGCTTTCTCGGGGGTCTCTCTGGAAACACCATATATTTT CASSFLGGLSGNTIYF
TRBJ2-7 TRBD1 - TRBV10-3 TGTGCCATCAGTGAAAGGACAGGGGAAAGGGAGCAGTACTTC CAISERTGEREQYF
TRBJ1-2 TRBD1 - TRBV28 TGTGCCAGCAGCCGAACGACAGGGGGTCGTGGCTACACCTTC CASSRTTGGRGYTF
TRBJ2-5 - - TRBV18 TGTGCCAGCTCACCAGGAGGGGACGGCGGGACCCAGTACTTC CASSPGGDGGTQYF
TRBJ2-2 - - TRBV27 TGTGCCAGCAGTTTATTCAGGGACGGGGAGCTGTTTTTT CASSLFRDGELFF
TRBJ2-5 TRBD2 few TRBV28 TGTGCCAGCACTAGCGGGGGGCAAAAAGAGACCCAGTACTTC CASTSGGQKETQYF
TRBJ2-3 TRBD1 - TRBV5-1 TGCGCCAGCAGCTTGGAGGGGCCCCCAGACAGGGTACCCGCGGATACGCAGTATTTT CASSLEGPPDRVPADTQYF
TRBJ1-6 - - TRBV30 TGTGCCTGGAGCGGTAACAAAGGGAGTAATTCACCCCTCCACTTT CAWSGNKGSNSPLHF
TRBJ2-3 - - TRBV6-5 TGTGCCAGCAGTTACGGCGGGTCAGATACGCAGTATTTT CASSYGGSDTQYF
TRBJ2-1 TRBD2 few TRBV5-4 TGTGCCAGCAGCGCATGGACTAGCCCGAAGCCGAATGAGCAGTTCTTC CASSAWTSPKPNEQFF
TRBJ1-2 TRBD1 - TRBV2 TGTGCCAGCCGATATCGGACAGGGCCATTTGGGGGCTACACCTTC CASRYRTGPFGGYTF